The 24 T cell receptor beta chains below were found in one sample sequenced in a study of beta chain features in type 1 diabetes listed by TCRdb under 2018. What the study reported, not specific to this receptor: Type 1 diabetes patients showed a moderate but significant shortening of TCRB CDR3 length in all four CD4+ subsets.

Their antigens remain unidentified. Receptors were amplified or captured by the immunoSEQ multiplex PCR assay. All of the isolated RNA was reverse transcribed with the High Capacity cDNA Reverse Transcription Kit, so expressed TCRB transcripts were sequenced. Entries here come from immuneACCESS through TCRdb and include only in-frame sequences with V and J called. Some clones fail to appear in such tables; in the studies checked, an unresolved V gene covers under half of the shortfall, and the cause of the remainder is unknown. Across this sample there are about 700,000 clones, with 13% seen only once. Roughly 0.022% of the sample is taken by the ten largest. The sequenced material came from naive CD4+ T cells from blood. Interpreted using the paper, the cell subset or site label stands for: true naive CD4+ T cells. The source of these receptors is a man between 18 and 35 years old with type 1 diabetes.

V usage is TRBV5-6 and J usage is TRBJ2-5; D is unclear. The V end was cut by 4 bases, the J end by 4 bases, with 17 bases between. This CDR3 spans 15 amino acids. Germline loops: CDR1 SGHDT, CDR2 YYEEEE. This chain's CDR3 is CASSPTASSPETQYF. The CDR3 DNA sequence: TGTGCCAGCAGCCCCACGGCTAGTTCCCCAGAGACCCAGTACTTC.

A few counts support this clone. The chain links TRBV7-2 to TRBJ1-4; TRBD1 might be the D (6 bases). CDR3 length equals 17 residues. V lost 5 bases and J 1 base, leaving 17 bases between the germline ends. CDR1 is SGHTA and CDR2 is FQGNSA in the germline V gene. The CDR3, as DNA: TGTGCCAGCAGCCGGCGGGACACTTTAGGAACTAATGAAAAACTGTTTTTT. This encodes CASSRRDTLGTNEKLFF.

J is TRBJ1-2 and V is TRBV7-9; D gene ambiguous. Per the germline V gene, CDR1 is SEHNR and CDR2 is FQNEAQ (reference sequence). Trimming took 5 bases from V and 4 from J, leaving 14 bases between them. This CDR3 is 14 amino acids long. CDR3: CASSGEASSYGYTF. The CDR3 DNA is TGTGCCAGCAGCGGAGAGGCTTCTAGCTATGGCTACACCTTC.

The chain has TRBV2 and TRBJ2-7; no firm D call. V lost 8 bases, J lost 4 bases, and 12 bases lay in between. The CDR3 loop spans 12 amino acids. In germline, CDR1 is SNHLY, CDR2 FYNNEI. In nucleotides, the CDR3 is TGTGCCAGCTCAAGCCGGGCTTACGAGCAGTACTTC. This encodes CASSSRAYEQYF. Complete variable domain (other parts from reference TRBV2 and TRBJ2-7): EPEVTQTPSHQVTQMGQEVILRCVPISNHLYFYWYRQILGQKVEFLVSFYNNEISEKSEIFDDQFSVERPDGSNFTLKIRSTKLEDSAMYFCASSSRAYEQYFGPGTRLTVT.

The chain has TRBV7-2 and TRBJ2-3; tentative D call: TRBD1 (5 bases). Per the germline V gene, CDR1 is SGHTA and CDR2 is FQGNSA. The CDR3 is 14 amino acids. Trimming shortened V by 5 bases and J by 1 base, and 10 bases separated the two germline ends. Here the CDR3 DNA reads TGTGCCAGCAGCGCACAGGTGGGCACAGATACGCAGTATTTT. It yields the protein CASSAQVGTDTQYF.

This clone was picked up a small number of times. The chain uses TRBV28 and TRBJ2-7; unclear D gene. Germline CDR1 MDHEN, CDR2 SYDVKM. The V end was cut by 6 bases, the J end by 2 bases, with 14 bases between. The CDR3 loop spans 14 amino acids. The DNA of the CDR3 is TGTGCCAGCAGCGACGGCGTACGTACCTACGAGCAGTACTTC. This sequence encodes CASSDGVRTYEQYF. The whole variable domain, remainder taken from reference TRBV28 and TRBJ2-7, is DVKVTQSSRYLVKRTGEKVFLECVQDMDHENMFWYRQDPGLGLRLIYFSYDVKMKEKGDIPEGYSVSREKKERFSLILESASTNQTSMYLCASSDGVRTYEQYFGPGTRLTVT.

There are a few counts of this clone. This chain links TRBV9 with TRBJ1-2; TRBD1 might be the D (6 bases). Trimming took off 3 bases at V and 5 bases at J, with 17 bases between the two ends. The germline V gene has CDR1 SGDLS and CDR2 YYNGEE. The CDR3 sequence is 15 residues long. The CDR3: CASSGKQGLGYGYTF. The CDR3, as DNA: TGTGCCAGCAGCGGAAAGCAGGGGTTAGGGTATGGCTACACCTTC.

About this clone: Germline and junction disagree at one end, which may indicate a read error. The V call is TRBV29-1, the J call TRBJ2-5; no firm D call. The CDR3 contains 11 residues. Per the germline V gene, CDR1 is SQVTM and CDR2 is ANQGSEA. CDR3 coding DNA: TGCAGCGTTGAAGATCTGGAGACCCAGCACTTC. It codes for CSVEDLETQHF.

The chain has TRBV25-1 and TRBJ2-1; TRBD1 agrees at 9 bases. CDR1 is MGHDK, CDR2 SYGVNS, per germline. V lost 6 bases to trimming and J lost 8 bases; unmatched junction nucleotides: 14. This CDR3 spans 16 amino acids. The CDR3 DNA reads TGTGCCAGCAGCGATCCGGGACAGGGAGGGATCGATGAGCAGTTCTTC. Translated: CASSDPGQGGIDEQFF.

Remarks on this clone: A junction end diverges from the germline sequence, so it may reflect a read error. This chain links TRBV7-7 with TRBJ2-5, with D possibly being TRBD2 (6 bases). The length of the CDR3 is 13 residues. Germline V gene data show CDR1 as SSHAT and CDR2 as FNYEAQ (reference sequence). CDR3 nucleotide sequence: TGTGCTAGCAGCTACACGGGGGTGGAGACCCAGTACTTC. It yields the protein CASSYTGVETQYF.

Here the CDR3 DNA reads TGCGCCAGCAGCCAAGATGTGAGACAGGGGGCTTCGCCGGCCCAGTACTTC. Translated: CASSQDVRQGASPAQYF. The rearrangement uses TRBV4-1 and TRBJ2-5, with 10 bases fitting TRBD1. The CDR3 spans 17 residues. Looked up from germline, CDR1 is MGHRA and CDR2 is YSYEKL. V was clipped by 0 bases and J by 9 bases; unmatched bases: 13.

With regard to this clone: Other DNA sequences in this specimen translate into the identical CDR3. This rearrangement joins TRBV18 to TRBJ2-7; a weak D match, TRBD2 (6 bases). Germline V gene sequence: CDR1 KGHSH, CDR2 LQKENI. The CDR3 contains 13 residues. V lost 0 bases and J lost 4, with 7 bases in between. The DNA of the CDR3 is TGTGCCAGCTCACCACCGGGGGGTTACGAGCAGTACTTC. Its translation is CASSPPGGYEQYF.

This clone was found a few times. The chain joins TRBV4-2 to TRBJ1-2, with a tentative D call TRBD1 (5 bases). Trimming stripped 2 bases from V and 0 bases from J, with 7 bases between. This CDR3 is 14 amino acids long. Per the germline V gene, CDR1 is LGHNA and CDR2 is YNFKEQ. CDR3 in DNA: TGTGCCAGCAGCCAAACAGGTGCTAACTATGGCTACACCTTC. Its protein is CASSQTGANYGYTF.

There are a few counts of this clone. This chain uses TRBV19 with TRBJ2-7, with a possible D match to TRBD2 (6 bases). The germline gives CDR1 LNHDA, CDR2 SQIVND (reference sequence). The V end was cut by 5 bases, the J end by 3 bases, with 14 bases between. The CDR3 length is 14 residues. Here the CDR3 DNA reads TGTGCCAGTAGTGCAACAGCTAGCGTCTACGAGCAGTACTTC. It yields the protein CASSATASVYEQYF. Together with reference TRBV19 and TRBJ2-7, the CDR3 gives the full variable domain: DGGITQSPKYLFRKEGQNVTLSCEQNLNHDAMYWYRQDPGQGLRLIYYSQIVNDFQKGDIAEGYSVSREKKESFPLTVTSAQKNPTAFYLCASSATASVYEQYFGPGTRLTVT.

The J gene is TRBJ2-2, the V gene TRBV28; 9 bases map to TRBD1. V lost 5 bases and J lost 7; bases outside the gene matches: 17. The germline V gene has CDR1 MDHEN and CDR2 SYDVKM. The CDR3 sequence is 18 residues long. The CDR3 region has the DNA TGTGCCAGCAGTAAAACTCCCGGGACAGGGCCAAAAGGCGGGGAGCTGTTTTTT. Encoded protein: CASSKTPGTGPKGGELFF.

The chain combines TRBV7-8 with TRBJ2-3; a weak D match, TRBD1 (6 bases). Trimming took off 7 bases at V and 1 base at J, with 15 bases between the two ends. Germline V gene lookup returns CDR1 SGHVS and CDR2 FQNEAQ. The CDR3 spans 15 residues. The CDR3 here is CASTLLGAGTDTQYF. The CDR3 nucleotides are TGTGCCAGCACCCTCCTGGGGGCCGGCACAGATACGCAGTATTTT.

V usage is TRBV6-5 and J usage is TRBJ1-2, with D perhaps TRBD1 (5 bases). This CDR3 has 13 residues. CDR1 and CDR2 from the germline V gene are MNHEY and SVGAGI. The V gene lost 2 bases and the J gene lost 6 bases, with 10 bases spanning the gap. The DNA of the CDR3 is TGTGCCAGCAGTTACCGACAGATAAATGGCTACACCTTC. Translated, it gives CASSYRQINGYTF.

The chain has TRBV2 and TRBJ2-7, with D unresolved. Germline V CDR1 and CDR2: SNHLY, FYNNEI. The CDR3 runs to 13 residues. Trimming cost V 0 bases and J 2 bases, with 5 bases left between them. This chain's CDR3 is CASSEAAAYEQYF. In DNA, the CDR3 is TGTGCCAGCAGTGAAGCAGCAGCCTACGAGCAGTACTTC. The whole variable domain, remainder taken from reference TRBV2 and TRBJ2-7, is EPEVTQTPSHQVTQMGQEVILRCVPISNHLYFYWYRQILGQKVEFLVSFYNNEISEKSEIFDDQFSVERPDGSNFTLKIRSTKLEDSAMYFCASSEAAAYEQYFGPGTRLTVT.

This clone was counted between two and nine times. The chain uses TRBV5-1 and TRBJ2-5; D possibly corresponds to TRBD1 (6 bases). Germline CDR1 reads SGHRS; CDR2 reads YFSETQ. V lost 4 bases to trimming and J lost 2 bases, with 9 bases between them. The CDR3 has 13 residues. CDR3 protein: CASSKGQQETQYF. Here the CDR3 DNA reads TGCGCCAGCAGCAAGGGACAACAAGAGACCCAGTACTTC.

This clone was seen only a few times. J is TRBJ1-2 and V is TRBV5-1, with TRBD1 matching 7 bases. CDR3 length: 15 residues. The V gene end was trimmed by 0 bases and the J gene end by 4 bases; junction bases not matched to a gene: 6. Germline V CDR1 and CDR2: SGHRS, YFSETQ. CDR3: CASSLDRQGSYGYTF. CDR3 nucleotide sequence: TGCGCCAGCAGCTTGGACCGACAGGGCAGCTATGGCTACACCTTC.

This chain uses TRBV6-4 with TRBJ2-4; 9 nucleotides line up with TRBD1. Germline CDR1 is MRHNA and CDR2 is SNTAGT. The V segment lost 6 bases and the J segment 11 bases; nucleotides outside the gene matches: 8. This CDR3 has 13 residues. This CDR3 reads CASSPGTGRVQYF. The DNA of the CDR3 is TGTGCCAGCAGCCCCGGGACAGGGAGAGTTCAGTACTTC.

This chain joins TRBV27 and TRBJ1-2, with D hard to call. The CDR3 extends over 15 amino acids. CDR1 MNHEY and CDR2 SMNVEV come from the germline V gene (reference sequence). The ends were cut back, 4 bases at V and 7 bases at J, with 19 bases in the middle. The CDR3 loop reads CASSSQLEMPPGYTF. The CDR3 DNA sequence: TGTGCCAGCAGTTCCCAGCTCGAAATGCCGCCTGGCTACACCTTC.

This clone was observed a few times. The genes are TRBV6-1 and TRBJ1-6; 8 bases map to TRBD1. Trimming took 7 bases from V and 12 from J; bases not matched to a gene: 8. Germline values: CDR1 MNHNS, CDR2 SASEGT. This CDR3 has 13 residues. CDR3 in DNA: TGTGCCAGCATACACAGGGGGTCGGAACCCCTCCACTTT. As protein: CASIHRGSEPLHF.

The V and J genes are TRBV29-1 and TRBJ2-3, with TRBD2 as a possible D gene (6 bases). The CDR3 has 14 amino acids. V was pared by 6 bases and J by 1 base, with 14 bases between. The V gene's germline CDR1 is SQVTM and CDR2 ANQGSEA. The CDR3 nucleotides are TGCAGCGTCCCCCGGGGCGGGGGCACAGATACGCAGTATTTT. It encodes CSVPRGGGTDTQYF.